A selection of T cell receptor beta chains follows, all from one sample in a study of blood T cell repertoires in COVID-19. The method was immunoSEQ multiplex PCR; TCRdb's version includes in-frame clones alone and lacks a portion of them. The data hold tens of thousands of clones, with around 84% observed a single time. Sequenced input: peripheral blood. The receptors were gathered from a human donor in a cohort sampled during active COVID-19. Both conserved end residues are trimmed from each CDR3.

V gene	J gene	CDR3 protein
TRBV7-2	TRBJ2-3	ASSFYRDFPKY
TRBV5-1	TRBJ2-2	ASRSIAGNTGELF
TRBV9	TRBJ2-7	ASSERELAGEQY
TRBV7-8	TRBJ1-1	ASSSYNTEAF
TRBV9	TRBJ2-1	ASSVEAGFNEQF
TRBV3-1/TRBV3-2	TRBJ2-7	ASSQDAGQSSYEQY
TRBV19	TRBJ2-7	ASSTTGSYEQY
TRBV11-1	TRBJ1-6	ASSDSTADSPLH
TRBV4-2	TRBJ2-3	ASSLLSSGGSTDTQY
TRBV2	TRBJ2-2	ASSDGSSGTGELF
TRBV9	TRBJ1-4	ASSVEPGTGNEKLF
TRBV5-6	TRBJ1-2	ASSPGGYGYT
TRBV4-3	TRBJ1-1	ASSQDLTGGLGTEAF
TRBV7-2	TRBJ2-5	ASSLQGSGNVKTQY
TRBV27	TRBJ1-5	ASRFGGAFNQPQH
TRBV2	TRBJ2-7	ASSEQGSSYEQY
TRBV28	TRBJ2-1	ASSILAQGDDEQF
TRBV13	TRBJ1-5	ASSIGVDQPQH
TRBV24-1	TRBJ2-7	ATSDARSRAGEQY
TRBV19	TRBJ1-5	ASSIAGAGQPQH
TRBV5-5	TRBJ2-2	ASSFQGAVAGELF
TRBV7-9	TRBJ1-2	ASSPPFVGTGTNYGYT
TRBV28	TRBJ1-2	ASSLLIGTGKYGCT
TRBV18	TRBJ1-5	ASSPGKGDQPQH
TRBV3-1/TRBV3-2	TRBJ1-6	ASSHGVGNSPLH
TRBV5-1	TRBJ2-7	ASSLGLGISYEQY
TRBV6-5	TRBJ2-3	ASSYQRSGTDTQY
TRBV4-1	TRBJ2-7	ASSQEYPVSYEQY
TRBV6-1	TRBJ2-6	ASSEARASGANVLT
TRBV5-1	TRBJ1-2	ASGLPSTGYT